The rows below give T cell receptor beta chains drawn from one sample of a study of blood T cell repertoires in COVID-19. The repertoire was sequenced with immunoSEQ multiplex PCR; TCRdb's copy has only in-frame clones and lacks some. This table holds about 190,000 clones, around 82% found once. The specimen was PBMCs or T cells enriched from blood (not recorded which). Receptors were obtained from a woman aged 55-69 years with acute COVID-19. Both conserved end residues are part of each CDR3. Expanded clones are given a class, and other clones once, few, many or no size at all.

len	v_gene	j_gene	abundance	CDR3aa
13	TRBV6-5	TRBJ1-1	NA	CASSYDGAAEAFF
16	TRBV11-2	TRBJ2-3	once	CASSLGFLSSTDTQYF
17	TRBV21-1	TRBJ2-4	NA	CASSIRVNGRAKNIQYF
12	TRBV7-2	TRBJ2-7	NA	CASSPRLAEQYF
16	TRBV28	TRBJ1-2	once	CASSLSRVSHLYGYTF
14	TRBV6-2/TRBV6-3	TRBJ2-7	few	CASSYWTGGDEQYF
17	TRBV9	TRBJ1-3	many	CASSESPLGLSGNTIYF
15	TRBV28	TRBJ2-1	NA	CASSLIRGGNNEQFF
20	TRBV13	TRBJ2-3	NA	CASSSYFNLPGHEGTDTQYF
19	TRBV6-2/TRBV6-3	TRBJ1-5	NA	CASSYDQRVGSRSNQPQHF
14	TRBV6-1	TRBJ2-7	once	CASSDGSSGYEQYF
13	TRBV7-9	TRBJ1-1	NA	CALKGQGNTEAFF
15	TRBV4-1	TRBJ1-6	NA	CASSQGGTSNSPLHF
16	TRBV11-2	TRBJ2-1	NA	CASSPFSWGGTYEQFF
14	TRBV7-8	TRBJ2-3	many	CASSLVGAADTQYF
14	TRBV18	TRBJ1-5	NA	CASSPDRSYQPQHF
14	TRBV2	TRBJ1-3	NA	CASRLLSSGNTIYF
15	TRBV5-1	TRBJ2-3	once	CASSAGQGVTDTQYF
13	TRBV7-2	TRBJ2-2	NA	CASSPRGTGELFF
14	TRBV7-9	TRBJ2-1	NA	CASTGLGYGNEQFF
13	TRBV5-4	TRBJ2-5	NA	CASSLKQQETQYF
13	TRBV6-5	TRBJ1-1	NA	CASSYSRSTEAFF
14	TRBV10-1	TRBJ1-3	NA	CASKGQTRGNTIYF
14	TRBV11-2	TRBJ1-6	NA	CASSFSRGDSPLHF
14	TRBV6-5	TRBJ2-3	NA	CASSRAVYTDTQYF
13	TRBV12-3/TRBV12-4	TRBJ1-2	few	CASSFPSNYGYTF
13	TRBV19	TRBJ1-4	NA	CASRLGGSEKLFF
17	TRBV6-1	TRBJ2-6	NA	CASSVSGFQSGANVLTF
14	TRBV9	TRBJ1-2	NA	CASSAGQLNYGYTF
14	TRBV18	TRBJ1-2	NA	CASSPKGQNYGYTF
16	TRBV5-1	TRBJ2-5	NA	CASSLGRASGGETQYF
16	TRBV4-3	TRBJ1-5	NA	CASSQDRGSSHQPQHF
15	TRBV18	TRBJ1-4	NA	CASSGPGQGYEKLFF
14	TRBV3-1/TRBV3-2	TRBJ1-3	NA	CASSQHRGKNTIYF
14	TRBV11-2	TRBJ1-2	NA	CASSLDIANYGYTF
15	TRBV13	TRBJ2-7	many	CASSWGTSGLYEQYF
15	TRBV5-1	TRBJ1-1	few	CASSPGQGGNTEAFF
18	TRBV19	TRBJ2-1	NA	CASSIDLGAGEGYNEQFF
16	TRBV15	TRBJ2-3	NA	CATSRGRGGEVDTQYF
13	TRBV19	TRBJ1-6	NA	CASSQGKDSPLHF
14	TRBV5-4	TRBJ1-2	NA	CASSLDVAAYGYTF
16	TRBV10-3	TRBJ1-3	NA	CAISDEQGGIGNTIYF
15	TRBV19	TRBJ1-2	NA	CASNGPGGWNYGYTF
16	TRBV19	TRBJ1-2	NA	CASSPRPQGATYGYTF
15	TRBV15	TRBJ1-6	NA	CATSRDGTGEKPLHF
17	TRBV7-2	TRBJ1-4	NA	CASRHGTGVATNEKLFF
16	TRBV29-1	TRBJ2-7	NA	CSVEGLRQGSSYEQYF
19	TRBV4-2	TRBJ1-6	NA	CASSQHTGTGGSYNSPLHF
16	TRBV5-5	TRBJ2-5	NA	CASSSGGRAGSETQYF
13	TRBV27	TRBJ2-3	NA	CASSYQGWGTQYF
14	TRBV10-3	TRBJ1-3	NA	CASRTDRPGNTIYF
14	TRBV25-1	TRBJ2-1	NA	CASSRGGTINEQFF
14	TRBV5-8	TRBJ1-1	NA	CASSVVQRQGEAFF